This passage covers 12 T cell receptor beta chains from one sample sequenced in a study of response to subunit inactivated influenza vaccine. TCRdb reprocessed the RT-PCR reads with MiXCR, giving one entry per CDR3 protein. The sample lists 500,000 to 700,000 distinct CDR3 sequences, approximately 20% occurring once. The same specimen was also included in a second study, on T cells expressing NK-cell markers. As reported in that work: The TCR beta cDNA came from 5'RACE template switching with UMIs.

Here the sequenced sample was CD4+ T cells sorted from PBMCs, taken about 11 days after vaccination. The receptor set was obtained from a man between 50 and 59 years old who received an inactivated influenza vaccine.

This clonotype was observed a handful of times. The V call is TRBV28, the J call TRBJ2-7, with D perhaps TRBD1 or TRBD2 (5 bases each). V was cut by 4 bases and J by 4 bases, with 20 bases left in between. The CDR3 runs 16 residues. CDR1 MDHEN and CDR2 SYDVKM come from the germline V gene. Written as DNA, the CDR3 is TGTGCCAGCAGTTCCGTCTATCGGGACGGAAAGTACGAGCAGTACTTC. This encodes CASSSVYRDGKYEQYF.

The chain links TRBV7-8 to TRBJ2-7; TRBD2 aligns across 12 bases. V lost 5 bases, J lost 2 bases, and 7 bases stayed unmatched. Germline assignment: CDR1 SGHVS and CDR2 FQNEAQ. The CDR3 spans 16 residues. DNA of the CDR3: TGTGCCAGCAGCGCGCGACTAGCGGGGGTTACCTACGAGCAGTACTTC. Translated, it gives CASSARLAGVTYEQYF. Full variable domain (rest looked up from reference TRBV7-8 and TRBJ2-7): GAGVSQSPRYKVAKRGQDVALRCDPISGHVSLFWYQQALGQGPEFLTYFQNEAQLDKSGLPSDRFFAERPEGSVSTLKIQRTQQEDSAVYLCASSARLAGVTYEQYFGPGTRLTVT.

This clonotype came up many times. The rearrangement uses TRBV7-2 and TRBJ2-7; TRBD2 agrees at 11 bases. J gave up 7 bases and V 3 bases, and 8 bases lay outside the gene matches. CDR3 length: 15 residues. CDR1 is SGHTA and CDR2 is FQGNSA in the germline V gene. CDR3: CASSFVAGGKGEQYF. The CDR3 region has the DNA TGTGCCAGCAGCTTTGTAGCGGGAGGGAAAGGGGAGCAGTACTTC.

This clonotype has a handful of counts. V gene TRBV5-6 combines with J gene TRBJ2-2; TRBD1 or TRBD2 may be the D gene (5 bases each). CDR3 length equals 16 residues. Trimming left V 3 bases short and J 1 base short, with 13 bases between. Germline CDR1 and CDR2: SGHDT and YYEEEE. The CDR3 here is CASSYRDQGNTGELFF. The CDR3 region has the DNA TGTGCCAGCAGCTACCGGGACCAAGGGAACACCGGGGAGCTGTTTTTT.

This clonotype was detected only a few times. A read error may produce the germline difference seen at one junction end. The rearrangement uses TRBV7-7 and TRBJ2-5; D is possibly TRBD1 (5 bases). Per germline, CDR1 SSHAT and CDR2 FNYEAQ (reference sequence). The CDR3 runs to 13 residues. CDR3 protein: CASSTRQKETQYF. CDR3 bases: TGTGCTAGCAGCACCAGACAGAAAGAGACCCAGTACTTC. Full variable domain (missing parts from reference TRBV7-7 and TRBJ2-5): GAGVSQSPRYKVTKRGQDVTLRCDPISSHATLYWYQQALGQGPEFLTYFNYEAQPDKSGLPSDRFSAERPEGSISTLTIQRTEQRDSAMYRCASSTRQKETQYFGPGTRLLVL.

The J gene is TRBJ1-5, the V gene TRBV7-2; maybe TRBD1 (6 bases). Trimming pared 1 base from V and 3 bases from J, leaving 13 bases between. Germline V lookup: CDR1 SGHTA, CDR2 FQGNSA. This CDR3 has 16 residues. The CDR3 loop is CASSLGGLPTNQPQHF. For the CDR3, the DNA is TGTGCCAGCAGCTTAGGGGGGCTACCAACCAATCAGCCCCAGCATTTT.

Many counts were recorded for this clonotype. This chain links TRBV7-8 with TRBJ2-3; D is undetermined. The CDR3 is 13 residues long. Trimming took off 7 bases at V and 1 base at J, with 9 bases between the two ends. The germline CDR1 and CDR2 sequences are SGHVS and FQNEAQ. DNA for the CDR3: TGTGCCAGCAAGGAAACAGGCACAGATACGCAGTATTTT. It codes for CASKETGTDTQYF.

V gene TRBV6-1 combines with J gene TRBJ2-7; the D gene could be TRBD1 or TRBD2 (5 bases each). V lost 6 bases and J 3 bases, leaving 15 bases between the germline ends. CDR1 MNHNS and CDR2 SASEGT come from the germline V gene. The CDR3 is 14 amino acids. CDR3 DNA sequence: TGTGCCAGCAGGACCGGGACCGAAGGCTACGAGCAGTACTTC. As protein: CASRTGTEGYEQYF.

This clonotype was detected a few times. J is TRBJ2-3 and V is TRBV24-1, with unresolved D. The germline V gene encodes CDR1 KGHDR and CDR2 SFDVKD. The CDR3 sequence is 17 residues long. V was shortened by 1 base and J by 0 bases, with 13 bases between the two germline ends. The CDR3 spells CATSDLGFGQSTDTQYF. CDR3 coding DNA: TGTGCCACCAGTGATTTAGGATTTGGCCAGAGCACAGATACGCAGTATTTT.

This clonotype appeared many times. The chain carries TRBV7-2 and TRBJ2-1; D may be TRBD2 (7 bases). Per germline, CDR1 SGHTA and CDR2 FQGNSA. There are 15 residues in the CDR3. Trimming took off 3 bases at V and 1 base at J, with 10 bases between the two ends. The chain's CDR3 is CASSLGGLSYNEQFF. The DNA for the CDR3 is TGTGCCAGCAGCTTGGGGGGGCTTTCCTACAATGAGCAGTTCTTC. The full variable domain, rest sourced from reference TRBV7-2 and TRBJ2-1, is GAGVSQSPSNKVTEKGKDVELRCDPISGHTALYWYRQSLGQGLEFLIYFQGNSAPDKSGLPSDRFSAERTGGSVSTLTIQRTQQEDSAVYLCASSLGGLSYNEQFFGPGTRLTVL.

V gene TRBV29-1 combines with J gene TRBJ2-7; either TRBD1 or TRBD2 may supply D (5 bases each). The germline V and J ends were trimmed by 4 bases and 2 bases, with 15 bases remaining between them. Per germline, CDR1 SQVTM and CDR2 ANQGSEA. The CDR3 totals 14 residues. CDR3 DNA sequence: TGCAGCGTTGGAGGTTGGGACGCCGCCTACGAGCAGTACTTC. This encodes CSVGGWDAAYEQYF.

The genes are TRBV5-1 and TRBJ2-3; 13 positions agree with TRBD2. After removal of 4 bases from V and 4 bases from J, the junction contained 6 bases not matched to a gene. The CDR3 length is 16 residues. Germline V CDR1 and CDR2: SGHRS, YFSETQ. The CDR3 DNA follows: TGCGCCAGCAGCGTAGGACTAGCGGGAGCGGCAGATACGCAGTATTTT. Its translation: CASSVGLAGAADTQYF.